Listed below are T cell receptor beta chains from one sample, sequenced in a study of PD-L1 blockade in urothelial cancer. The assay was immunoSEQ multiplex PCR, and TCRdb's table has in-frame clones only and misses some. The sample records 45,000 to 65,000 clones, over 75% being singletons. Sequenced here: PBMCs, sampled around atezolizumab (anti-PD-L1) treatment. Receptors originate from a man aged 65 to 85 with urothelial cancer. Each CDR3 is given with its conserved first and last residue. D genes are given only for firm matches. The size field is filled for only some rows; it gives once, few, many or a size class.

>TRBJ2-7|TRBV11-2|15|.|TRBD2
CASSARGLVGYEQYF
TGTGCCAGCAGCGCAAGGGGACTAGTGGGCTACGAGCAGTACTTC
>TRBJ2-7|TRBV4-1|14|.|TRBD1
CASRGQGALGEQYF
TGCGCCAGCAGGGGACAGGGGGCGTTGGGCGAGCAGTACTTC
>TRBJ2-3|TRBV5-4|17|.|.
CASSFRLAGTSTDTQYF
TGTGCCAGCAGCTTTAGGTTGGCGGGGACTAGCACAGATACGCAGTATTTT
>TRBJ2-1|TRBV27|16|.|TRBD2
CASSLLSTSGRSGQFF
TGTGCCAGCAGTTTATTATCGACTAGCGGGAGAAGTGGGCAGTTCTTC
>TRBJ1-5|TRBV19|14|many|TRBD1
CASSLWTGDQPQHF
TGTGCCAGTAGTCTTTGGACAGGCGATCAGCCCCAGCATTTT
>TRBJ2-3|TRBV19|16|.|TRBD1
CASSSQTGGLRNTQYF
TGTGCCAGTAGTTCACAAACAGGGGGCTTGAGAAATACGCAGTATTTT
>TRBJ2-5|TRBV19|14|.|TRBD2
CAKGGAGGPQTQYF
TGTGCCAAAGGGGGAGCGGGAGGGCCTCAGACCCAGTACTTC
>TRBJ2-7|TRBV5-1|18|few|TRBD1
CASSLDGQGGTLRYEQYF
TGCGCCAGCAGCTTGGACGGACAGGGAGGAACCCTACGGTACGAGCAGTACTTC
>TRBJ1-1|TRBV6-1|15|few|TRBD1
CASSAGQGANTEAFF
TGTGCCAGCAGTGCCGGGCAGGGGGCGAACACTGAAGCTTTCTTT
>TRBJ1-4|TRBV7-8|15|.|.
CASTLGGWANEKLFF
TGTGCCAGCACCCTTGGAGGCTGGGCTAATGAAAAACTGTTTTTT
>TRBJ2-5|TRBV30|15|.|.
CAWSRPGQSHETQYF
TGTGCCTGGAGTCGCCCCGGACAGTCCCACGAGACCCAGTACTTC
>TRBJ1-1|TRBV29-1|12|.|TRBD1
CSGTGQGSPAFF
TGCAGCGGAACCGGACAGGGTTCCCCCGCTTTCTTT
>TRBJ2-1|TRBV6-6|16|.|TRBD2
CASSSSVWGGDNEQFF
TGTGCCAGCAGTTCTTCCGTTTGGGGGGGTGACAATGAGCAGTTCTTC
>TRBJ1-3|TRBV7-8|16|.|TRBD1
CASSYGDRGSGNTIYF
TGTGCCAGCAGCTACGGGGACAGGGGTTCTGGAAACACCATATATTTT
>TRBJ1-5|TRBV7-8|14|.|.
CASSTRLGDRPQHF
TGTGCCAGCAGCACTCGACTAGGGGATCGCCCCCAGCATTTT
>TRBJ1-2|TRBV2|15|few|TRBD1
CASRPGQGSHGGYTF
TGTGCCAGCAGGCCGGGACAGGGATCGCACGGCGGCTACACCTTC
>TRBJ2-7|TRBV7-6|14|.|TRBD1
CASSLDRSSYEQYF
TGTGCCAGCAGCTTGGACAGGAGCTCCTACGAGCAGTACTTC
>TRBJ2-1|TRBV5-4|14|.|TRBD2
CASSNAGAHNEQFF
TGTGCCAGCAGCAACGCGGGAGCACACAATGAGCAGTTCTTC
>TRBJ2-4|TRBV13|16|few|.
CASRRRGGDGKNIQYF
TGTGCCAGCAGGCGGAGGGGGGGGGACGGGAAAAACATTCAGTACTTC
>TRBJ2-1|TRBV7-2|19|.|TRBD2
CASSSPGTSGRGTYNEQFF
TGTGCCAGCAGCTCCCCGGGGACTAGCGGGAGGGGGACCTACAATGAGCAGTTCTTC
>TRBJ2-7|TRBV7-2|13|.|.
CASLAEVGYEQYF
TGTGCCTCACTAGCAGAGGTAGGCTACGAGCAGTACTTC
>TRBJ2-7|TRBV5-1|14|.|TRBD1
CASSLGPGGGEQYF
TGCGCCAGCAGCTTGGGACCAGGGGGCGGCGAGCAGTACTTC
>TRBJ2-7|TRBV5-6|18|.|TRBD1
CASSLGTGLSFRSYEQYF
TGTGCCAGCAGCTTGGGGACAGGGTTAAGTTTTCGCTCCTACGAGCAGTACTTC
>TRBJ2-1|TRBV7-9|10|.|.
CASSSTHQFF
TGTGCCAGCAGCTCTACCCACCAGTTCTTC
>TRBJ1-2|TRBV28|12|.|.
CASSKGPRGYTF
TGTGCCAGCAGCAAGGGGCCAAGAGGCTACACCTTC
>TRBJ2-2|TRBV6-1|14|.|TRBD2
CASRGSGRTGELFF
TGTGCCAGCAGAGGTAGCGGGAGAACCGGGGAGCTGTTTTTT
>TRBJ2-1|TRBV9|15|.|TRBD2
CASSVGTSDYNEQFF
TGTGCCAGCAGCGTAGGGACTAGCGATTACAATGAGCAGTTCTTC
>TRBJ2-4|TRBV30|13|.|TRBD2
CAWSVKGGDIQYF
TGTGCCTGGAGTGTCAAGGGAGGGGACATTCAGTACTTC
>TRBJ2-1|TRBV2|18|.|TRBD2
CASSERRGLAGGSNEQFF
TGTGCCAGCAGTGAAAGGAGGGGACTAGCGGGAGGGAGCAATGAGCAGTTCTTC
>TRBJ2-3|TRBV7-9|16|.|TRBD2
CASSPSGRAVHRYAYF
TGTGCCAGCAGCCCTAGCGGGAGGGCCGTGCACAGATACGCGTATTTT
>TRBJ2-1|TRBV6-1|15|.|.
CASSEGPSSFTEQFF
TGTGCCAGCAGTGAAGGGCCTTCCTCCTTCACTGAGCAGTTCTTC
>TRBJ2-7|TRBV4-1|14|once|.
CASSQVSLAGEQYF
TGCGCCAGCAGCCAAGTGAGTCTGGCGGGCGAGCAGTACTTC
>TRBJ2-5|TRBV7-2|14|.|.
CASSDGGAQETQYF
TGTGCCAGCAGCGATGGGGGGGCACAAGAGACCCAGTACTTC
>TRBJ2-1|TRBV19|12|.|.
CARRRDNNEQFF
TGTGCCAGACGCCGGGACAACAATGAGCAGTTCTTC
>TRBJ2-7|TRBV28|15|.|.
CASSWDGQPSYEQYF
TGTGCCAGCAGTTGGGACGGACAGCCATCCTACGAGCAGTACTTC
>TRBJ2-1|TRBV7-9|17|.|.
CASSLVGVAQSYNEQFF
TGTGCCAGCAGCTTAGTAGGCGTAGCGCAATCCTACAATGAGCAGTTCTTC
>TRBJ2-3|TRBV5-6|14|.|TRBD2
CASRREGGTDTQYF
TGTGCCAGCCGTCGGGAGGGAGGCACAGATACGCAGTATTTT
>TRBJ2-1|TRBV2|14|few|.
CASSEAWANNEQFF
TGTGCCAGCAGTGAAGCGTGGGCTAACAATGAGCAGTTCTTC
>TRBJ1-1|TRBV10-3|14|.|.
CAISELAGNTEAFF
TGTGCCATCAGTGAGTTGGCAGGAAATACTGAAGCTTTCTTT
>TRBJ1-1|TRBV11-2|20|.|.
CASSLDSQPPTTEETLGAFF
TGTGCCAGCAGCTTAGATTCCCAGCCCCCCACGACAGAAGAGACCCTTGGAGCTTTCTTT
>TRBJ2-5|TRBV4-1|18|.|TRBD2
CASSQRGEREGGGETQYF
TGCGCCAGCAGCCAAAGAGGGGAGCGGGAGGGTGGTGGAGAGACCCAGTACTTC
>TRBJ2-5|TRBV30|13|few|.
CAWSVGTQETQYF
TGTGCCTGGAGTGTGGGCACCCAAGAGACCCAGTACTTC
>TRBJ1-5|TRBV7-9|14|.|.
CASSGGRVDQPQHF
TGTGCCAGCTCGGGGGGCAGGGTGGATCAGCCCCAGCATTTT
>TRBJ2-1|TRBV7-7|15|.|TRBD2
CASSSGRGVNNEQFF
TGTGCTAGCAGCTCCGGGAGGGGGGTAAACAATGAGCAGTTCTTC
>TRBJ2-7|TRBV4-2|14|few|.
CASSQPLSSYEQYF
TGTGCCAGCAGCCAACCACTGAGCTCCTACGAGCAGTACTTC
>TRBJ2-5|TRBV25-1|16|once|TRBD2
CASSEYGTSAQETQYF
TGTGCCAGCAGTGAATATGGGACTAGCGCCCAAGAGACCCAGTACTTC
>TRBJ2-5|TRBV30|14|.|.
CAWSVRRARETQYF
TGTGCCTGGAGTGTACGCAGGGCGAGGGAGACCCAGTACTTC
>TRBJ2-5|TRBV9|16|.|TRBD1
CASSVGGQGPQETQYF
TGTGCCAGCAGCGTAGGGGGACAGGGGCCCCAAGAGACCCAGTACTTC
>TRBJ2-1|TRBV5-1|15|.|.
CASSLGRTSYNEQFF
TGCGCCAGCAGCTTGGGGAGAACCTCCTACAATGAGCAGTTCTTC
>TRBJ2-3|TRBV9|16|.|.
CASSAEGSRGEDTQYF
TGTGCCAGCAGCGCAGAGGGGAGCAGGGGCGAGGATACGCAGTATTTT
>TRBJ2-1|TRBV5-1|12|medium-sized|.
CASSLVRNEQFF
TGCGCCAGCAGCTTGGTTCGCAATGAGCAGTTCTTC
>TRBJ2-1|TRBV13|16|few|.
CASSPSGLARYNEQFF
TGTGCCAGCAGCCCTAGTGGGCTAGCGAGGTACAATGAGCAGTTCTTC